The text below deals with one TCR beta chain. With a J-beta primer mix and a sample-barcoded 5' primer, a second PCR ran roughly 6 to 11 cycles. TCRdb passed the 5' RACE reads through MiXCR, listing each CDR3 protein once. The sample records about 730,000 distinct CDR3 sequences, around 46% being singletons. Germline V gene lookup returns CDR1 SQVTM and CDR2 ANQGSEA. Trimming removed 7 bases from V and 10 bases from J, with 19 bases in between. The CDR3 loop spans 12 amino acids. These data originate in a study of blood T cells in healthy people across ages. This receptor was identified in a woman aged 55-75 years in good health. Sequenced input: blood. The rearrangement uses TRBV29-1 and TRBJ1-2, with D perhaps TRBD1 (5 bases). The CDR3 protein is CSATDTDDVYTF. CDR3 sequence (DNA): TGCAGCGCTACGGACACGGACGACGTCTACACCTTC.